This TCR beta chain is drawn from a study of shared clonotypes between healthy human individuals. The germline CDR1 and CDR2 sequences are SGHDN and FVKESK. The CDR3 totals 14 residues. V was cut by 5 bases and J by 0 bases, with 10 bases left in between. Original methodology: In the immunoSEQ data, sequences were junction-only and lacked quality scores, so filtering differed. The data were produced by immunoSEQ multiplex PCR, yet TCRdb's version contains in-frame clones alone and is incomplete. V and J calls plus clone size are reproduced from that table; the DNA served to infer D and trimming. The table records roughly 2,000,000 clones, about 94% of them present only once. Only CD45RO-negative cells positively selected for CCR7 counted as naive CD8 cells, so terminally differentiated effector memory CD45RA+ cells were excluded.

The TCR comes from a man younger than 30 in good health. Some clones in this sample may be carry-over from other donors' samples. Sequencing used naive CD8+ T cells from PBMCs. The chain employs TRBV14 and TRBJ1-1; D is ambiguous. The CDR3, as DNA: TGTGCCAGCAGCAGTGATTGGATGAACACTGAAGCTTTCTTT. Protein: CASSSDWMNTEAFF.